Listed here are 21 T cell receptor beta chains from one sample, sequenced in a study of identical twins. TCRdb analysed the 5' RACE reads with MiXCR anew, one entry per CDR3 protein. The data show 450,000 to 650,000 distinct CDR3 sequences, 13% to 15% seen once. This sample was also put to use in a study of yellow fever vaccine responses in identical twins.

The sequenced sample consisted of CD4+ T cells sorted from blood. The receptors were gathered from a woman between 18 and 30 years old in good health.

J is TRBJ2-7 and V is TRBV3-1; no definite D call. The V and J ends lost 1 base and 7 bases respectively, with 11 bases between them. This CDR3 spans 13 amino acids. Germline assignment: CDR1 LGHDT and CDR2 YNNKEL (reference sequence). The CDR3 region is CASSQGWVGEQYV. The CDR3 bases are TGTGCCAGCAGCCAAGGTTGGGTCGGTGAGCAGTACGTC.

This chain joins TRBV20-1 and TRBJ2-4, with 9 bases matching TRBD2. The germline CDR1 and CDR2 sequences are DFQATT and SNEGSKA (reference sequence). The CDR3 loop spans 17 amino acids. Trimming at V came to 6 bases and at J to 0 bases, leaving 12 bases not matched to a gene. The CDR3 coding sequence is TGCAGTGCCCCTGTTAGCGGGGGACCTTTAGCCAAAAACATTCAGTACTTC. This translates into CSAPVSGGPLAKNIQYF.

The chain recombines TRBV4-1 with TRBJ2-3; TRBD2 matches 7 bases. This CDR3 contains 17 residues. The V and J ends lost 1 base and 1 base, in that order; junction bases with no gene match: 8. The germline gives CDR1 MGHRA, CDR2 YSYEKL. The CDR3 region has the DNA TGCGCCAGCAGCCAAGTTCGAGCGGGGTCGGGCACAGATACGCAGTATTTT. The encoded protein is CASSQVRAGSGTDTQYF.

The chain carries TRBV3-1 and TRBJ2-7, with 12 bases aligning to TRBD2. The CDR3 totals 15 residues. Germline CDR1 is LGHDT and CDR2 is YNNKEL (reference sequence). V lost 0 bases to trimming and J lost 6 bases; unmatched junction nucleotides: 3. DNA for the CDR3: TGTGCCAGCAGCCAAGAGGCTAGCGGGAGGGGCGAGCAGTACTTC. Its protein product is CASSQEASGRGEQYF.

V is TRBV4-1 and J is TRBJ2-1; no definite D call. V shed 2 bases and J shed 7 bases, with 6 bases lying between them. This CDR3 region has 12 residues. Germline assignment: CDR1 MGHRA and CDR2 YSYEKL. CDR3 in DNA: TGCGCCAGCAGCCAATCGCAGAATGAGCAGTTCTTC. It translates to CASSQSQNEQFF.

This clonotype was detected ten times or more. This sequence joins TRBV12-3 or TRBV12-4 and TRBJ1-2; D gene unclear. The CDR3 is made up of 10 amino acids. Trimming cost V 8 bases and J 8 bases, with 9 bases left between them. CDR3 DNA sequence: TGTGCCAGCTCGACCGAAGGCTACACCTTC. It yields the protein CASSTEGYTF.

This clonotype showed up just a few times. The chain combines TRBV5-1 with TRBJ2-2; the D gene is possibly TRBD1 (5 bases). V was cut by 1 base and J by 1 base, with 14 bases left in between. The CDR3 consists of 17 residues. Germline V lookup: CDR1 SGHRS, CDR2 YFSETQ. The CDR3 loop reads CASSLRSAGWNTGELFF. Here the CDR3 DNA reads TGCGCCAGCAGCTTGAGGTCGGCAGGGTGGAACACCGGGGAGCTGTTTTTT.

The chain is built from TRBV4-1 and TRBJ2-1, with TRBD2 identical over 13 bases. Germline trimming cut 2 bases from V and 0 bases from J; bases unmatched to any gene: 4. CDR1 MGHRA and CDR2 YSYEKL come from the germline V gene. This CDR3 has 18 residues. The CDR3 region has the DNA TGCGCCAGCAGCCAACGGACTAGCGGGAGAAGCTCCTACAATGAGCAGTTCTTC. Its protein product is CASSQRTSGRSSYNEQFF.

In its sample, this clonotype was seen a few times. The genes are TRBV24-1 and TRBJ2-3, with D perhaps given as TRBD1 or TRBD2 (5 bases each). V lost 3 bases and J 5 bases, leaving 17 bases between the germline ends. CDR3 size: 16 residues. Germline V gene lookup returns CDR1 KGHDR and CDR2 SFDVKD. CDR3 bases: TGTGCCACCAGTGATCTCGCGGGCGGGCAGGGAGATACGCAGTATTTT. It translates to CATSDLAGGQGDTQYF.

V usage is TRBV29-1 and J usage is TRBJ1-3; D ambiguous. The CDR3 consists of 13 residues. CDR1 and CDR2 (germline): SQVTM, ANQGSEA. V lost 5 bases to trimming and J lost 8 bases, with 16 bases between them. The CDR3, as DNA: TGCAGCGTTCCGGACCCCTGGCGGGACACCATATATTTT. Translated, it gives CSVPDPWRDTIYF.

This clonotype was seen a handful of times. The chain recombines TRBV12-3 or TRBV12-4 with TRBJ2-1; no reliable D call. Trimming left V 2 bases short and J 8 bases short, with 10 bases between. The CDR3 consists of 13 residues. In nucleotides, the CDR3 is TGTGCCAGCAGTTTATCGGGTAGGGATGAGCAGTTCTTC. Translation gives CASSLSGRDEQFF.

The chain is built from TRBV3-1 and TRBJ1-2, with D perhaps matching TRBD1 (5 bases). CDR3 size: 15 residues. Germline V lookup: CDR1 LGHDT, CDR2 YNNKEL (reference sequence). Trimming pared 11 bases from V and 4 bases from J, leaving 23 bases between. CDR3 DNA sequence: TGTGCCTCCACCCAAGAAGACAGCCTTCCCTATGGCTACACCTTC. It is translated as CASTQEDSLPYGYTF.

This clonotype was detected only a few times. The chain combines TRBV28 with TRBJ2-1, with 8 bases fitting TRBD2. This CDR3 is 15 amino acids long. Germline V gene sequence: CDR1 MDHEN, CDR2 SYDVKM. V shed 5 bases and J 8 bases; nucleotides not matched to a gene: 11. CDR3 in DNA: TGTGCCAGCAGTCTCGGGACTAGTAAGTTCTATGAGCAGTTCTTC. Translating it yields CASSLGTSKFYEQFF.

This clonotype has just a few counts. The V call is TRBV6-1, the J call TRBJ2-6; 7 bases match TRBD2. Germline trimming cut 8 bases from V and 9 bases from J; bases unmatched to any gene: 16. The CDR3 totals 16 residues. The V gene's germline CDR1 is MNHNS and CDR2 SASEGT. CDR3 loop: CASWSSGSFGGNVLTF. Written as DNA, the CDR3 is TGTGCCAGCTGGAGTAGCGGGTCTTTTGGTGGCAACGTCCTGACTTTC.

CDR3 DNA sequence: TGTGCTAGTGCCGTGGTGGGACAGGGTCTGGGGGGGCAGTTCTTC. It is translated as CASAVVGQGLGGQFF. This chain joins TRBV12-5 and TRBJ2-1; 9 nucleotides align to TRBD1. Trimming removed 7 bases from V and 12 bases from J; junction bases left unmatched: 16. Per the germline V gene, CDR1 is LGHNT and CDR2 is FRNRAP. This CDR3 has 15 amino acids.

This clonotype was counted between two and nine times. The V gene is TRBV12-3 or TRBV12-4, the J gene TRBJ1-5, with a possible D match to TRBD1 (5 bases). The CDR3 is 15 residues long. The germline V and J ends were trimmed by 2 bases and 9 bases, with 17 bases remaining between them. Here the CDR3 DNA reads TGTGCCAGCAGTTTAAGATCTGCGGGGCCATGGCCCCAGCATTTT. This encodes CASSLRSAGPWPQHF.

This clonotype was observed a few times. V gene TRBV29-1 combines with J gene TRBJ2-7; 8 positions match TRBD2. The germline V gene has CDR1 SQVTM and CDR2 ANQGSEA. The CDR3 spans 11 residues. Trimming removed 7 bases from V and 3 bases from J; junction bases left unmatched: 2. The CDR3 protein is CSAGGGYEQYF. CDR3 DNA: TGCAGCGCCGGGGGGGGCTACGAGCAGTACTTC.

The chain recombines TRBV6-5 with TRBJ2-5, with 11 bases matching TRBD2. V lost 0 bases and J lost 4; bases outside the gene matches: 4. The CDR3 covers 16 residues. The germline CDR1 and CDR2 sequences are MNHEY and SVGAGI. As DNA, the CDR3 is TGTGCCAGCAGTTACTCAACTGGACTAGCGGGAGAGACCCAGTACTTC. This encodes CASSYSTGLAGETQYF.

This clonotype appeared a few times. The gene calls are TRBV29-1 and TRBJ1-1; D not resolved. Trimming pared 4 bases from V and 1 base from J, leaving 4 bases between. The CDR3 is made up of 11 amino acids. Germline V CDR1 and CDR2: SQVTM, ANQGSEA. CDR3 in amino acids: CSVVWNTEAFF. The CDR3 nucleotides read TGCAGCGTTGTTTGGAACACTGAAGCTTTCTTT.

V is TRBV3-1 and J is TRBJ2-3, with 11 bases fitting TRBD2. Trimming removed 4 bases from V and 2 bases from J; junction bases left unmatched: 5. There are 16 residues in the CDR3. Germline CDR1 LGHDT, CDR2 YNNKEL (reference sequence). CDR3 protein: CASSLLTSGVTDTQYF. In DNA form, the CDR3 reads TGTGCCAGCAGCCTGTTGACTAGCGGGGTCACAGATACGCAGTATTTT.

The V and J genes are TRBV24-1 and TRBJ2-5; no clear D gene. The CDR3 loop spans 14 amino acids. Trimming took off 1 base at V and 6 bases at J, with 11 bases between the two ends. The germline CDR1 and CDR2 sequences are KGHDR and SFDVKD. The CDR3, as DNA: TGTGCCACCAGTGATTTCGGACCCGGGCAGACCCAGTACTTC. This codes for CATSDFGPGQTQYF.